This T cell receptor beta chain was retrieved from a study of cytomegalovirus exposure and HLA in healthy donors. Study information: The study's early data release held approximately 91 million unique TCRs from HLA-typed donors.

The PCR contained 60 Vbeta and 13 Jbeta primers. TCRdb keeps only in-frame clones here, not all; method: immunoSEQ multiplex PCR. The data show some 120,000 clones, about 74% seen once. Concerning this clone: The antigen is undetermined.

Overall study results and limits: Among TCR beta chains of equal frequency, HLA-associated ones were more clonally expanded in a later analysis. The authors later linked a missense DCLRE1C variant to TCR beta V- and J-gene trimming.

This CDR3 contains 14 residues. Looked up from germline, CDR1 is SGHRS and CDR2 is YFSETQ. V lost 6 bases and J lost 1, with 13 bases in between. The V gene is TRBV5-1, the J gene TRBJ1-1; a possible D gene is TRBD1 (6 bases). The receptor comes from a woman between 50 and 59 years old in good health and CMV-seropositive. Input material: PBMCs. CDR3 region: CASTAGVGNTEAFF. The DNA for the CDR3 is TGCGCCAGCACCGCAGGGGTTGGGAACACTGAAGCTTTCTTT. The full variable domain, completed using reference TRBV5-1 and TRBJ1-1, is KAGVTQTPRYLIKTRGQQVTLSCSPISGHRSVSWYQQTPGQGLQFLFEYFSETQRNKGNFPGRFSGRQFSNSRSEMNVSTLELGDSALYLCASTAGVGNTEAFFGQGTRLTVV.